This entry is about one T cell receptor beta chain. These data belong to a study of T cell changes during pregnancy in multiple sclerosis. V lost 1 base, J lost 8 bases, and 9 bases stayed unmatched. This CDR3 has 15 residues. Germline CDR1 is MGHDK and CDR2 is SYGVNS. Repertoires were generated with immunoSEQ multiplex PCR, while TCRdb's copy carries only in-frame clones and drops some. The sample holds around 95,000 clones, approximately 90% seen once. The V gene is TRBV25-1, the J gene TRBJ1-2, with 8 bases aligning to TRBD1. The sequence was obtained from a female donor in good health, enrolled as a control in a pregnancy study. This sample comprised peripheral blood, obtained after pregnancy. CDR3 protein: CASSELGGQGGGYTF. CDR3 DNA sequence: TGTGCCAGCAGTGAATTAGGTGGACAGGGCGGGGGCTACACCTTC.